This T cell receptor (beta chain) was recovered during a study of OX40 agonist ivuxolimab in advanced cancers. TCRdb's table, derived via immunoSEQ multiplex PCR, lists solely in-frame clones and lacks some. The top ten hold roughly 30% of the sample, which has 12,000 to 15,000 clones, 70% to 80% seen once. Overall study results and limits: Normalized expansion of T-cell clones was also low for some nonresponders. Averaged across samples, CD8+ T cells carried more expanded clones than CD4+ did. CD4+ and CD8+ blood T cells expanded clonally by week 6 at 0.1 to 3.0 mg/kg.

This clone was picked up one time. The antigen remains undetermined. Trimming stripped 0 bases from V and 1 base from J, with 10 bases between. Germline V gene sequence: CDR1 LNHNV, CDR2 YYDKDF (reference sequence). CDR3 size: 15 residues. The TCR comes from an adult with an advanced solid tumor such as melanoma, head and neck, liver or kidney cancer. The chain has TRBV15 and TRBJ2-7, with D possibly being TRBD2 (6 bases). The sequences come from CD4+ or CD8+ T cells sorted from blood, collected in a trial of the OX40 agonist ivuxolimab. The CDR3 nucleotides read TGTGCCACCAGCAGAGATCAGACTAGTTCCTACGAGCAGTACTTC. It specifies CATSRDQTSSYEQYF.